Presented here are 13 T cell receptor beta chains from one specimen sequenced in a study of T cell clonotyping in hematopoietic cell transplantation. Repertoires were generated with immunoSEQ multiplex PCR, while TCRdb's copy carries only in-frame clones and drops some. The sample lists 60,000 to 75,000 clones; just under 95% were seen once. Sequencing input: peripheral blood mononuclear cells. Every receptor here comes from a man in his fifties or sixties in good health. Some clones in this sample may be carry-over from other donors' samples.

The gene calls are TRBV18 and TRBJ1-2; TRBD1 aligns across 7 bases. V was clipped by 0 bases and J by 5 bases; unmatched bases: 3. The CDR3 extends over 14 amino acids. The germline gives CDR1 KGHSH, CDR2 LQKENI. The CDR3 bases are TGTGCCAGCTCACCACCGGAGACAGGGTATGGCTACACCTTC. Translation gives CASSPPETGYGYTF.

The chain employs TRBV9 and TRBJ2-7; D remains ambiguous. This CDR3 region has 15 residues. Trimming pared 3 bases from V and 2 bases from J, leaving 15 bases between. Germline-derived CDR1 and CDR2 are SGDLS and YYNGEE. The CDR3 is CASSDSVVPTYEQYF. In nucleotides, the CDR3 is TGTGCCAGCAGCGACTCGGTCGTCCCCACCTACGAGCAGTACTTC.

This chain links TRBV11-2 with TRBJ2-1; 13 bases map to TRBD2. CDR1 is SGHAT and CDR2 is FQNNGV in the germline V gene. This CDR3 contains 16 residues. Trimming at V came to 5 bases and at J to 8 bases, leaving 9 bases not matched to a gene. The CDR3 is CASSHLGLAGSYEQFF. The CDR3 coding sequence is TGTGCCAGCAGCCACCTGGGACTAGCGGGGTCCTATGAGCAGTTCTTC. Based on the CDR3 plus reference TRBV11-2 and TRBJ2-1, the full variable domain is EAGVAQSPRYKIIEKRQSVAFWCNPISGHATLYWYQQILGQGPKLLIQFQNNGVVDDSQLPKDRFSAERLKGVDSTLKIQPAKLEDSAVYLCASSHLGLAGSYEQFFGPGTRLTVL.

This clone came up once. The gene calls are TRBV28 and TRBJ1-2; TRBD1 agrees at 10 bases. This CDR3 spans 18 amino acids. V dropped 5 bases and J dropped 1; count of bases not matched to a gene: 13. Germline CDR1 MDHEN, CDR2 SYDVKM. The CDR3 DNA reads TGTGCCAGCAGTCAAAGGGGAGGACAGGGGGTGAGTAACTATGGCTACACCTTC. Translating gives CASSQRGGQGVSNYGYTF.

The V gene is TRBV11-2, the J gene TRBJ2-5; D remains ambiguous. Germline V gives CDR1 SGHAT, CDR2 FQNNGV. V dropped 4 bases and J dropped 4 bases, with 10 bases sitting between them. This CDR3 is 13 amino acids long. The DNA for the CDR3 is TGTGCCAGCAGCTCACGGGTTCGAGAGACCCAGTACTTC. It translates to CASSSRVRETQYF.

This sequence joins TRBV7-2 and TRBJ2-3; 9 nucleotides agree with TRBD2. Germline V gives CDR1 SGHTA, CDR2 FQGNSA. CDR3 length equals 15 residues. V lost 6 bases and J lost 1; bases outside the gene matches: 5. CDR3 sequence reads: CASRRLAVRTDTQYF. As DNA, the CDR3 is TGTGCCAGCAGGAGACTAGCGGTTCGCACAGATACGCAGTATTTT.

The chain combines TRBV7-8 with TRBJ1-4; 7 bases are shared with TRBD1. CDR3 length: 13 amino acids. The germline gives CDR1 SGHVS, CDR2 FQNEAQ. The J segment lost 6 bases and the V segment lost 6 bases, leaving 4 bases of the junction unmatched. CDR3 coding DNA: TGTGCCAGCAGGGCCGGGACAGATGAAAAACTGTTTTTT. This translates into CASRAGTDEKLFF.

This chain joins TRBV28 and TRBJ2-7; 10 bases map to TRBD1. CDR1 and CDR2 (germline): MDHEN, SYDVKM. The CDR3 extends over 12 amino acids. The V segment lost 10 bases and the J segment 4 bases; nucleotides outside the gene matches: 4. The CDR3 reads CATEGQGYEQYF. CDR3 nucleotide sequence: TGTGCCACCGAGGGACAGGGGTACGAGCAGTACTTC.

The chain has TRBV7-6 and TRBJ2-7, with 10 bases that match TRBD2. V shed 2 bases and J 0 bases; nucleotides not matched to a gene: 1. Germline V gene sequence: CDR1 SGHVS, CDR2 FNYEAQ. This CDR3 is 15 amino acids long. This CDR3 is CASSLTSGISYEQYF. In DNA, the CDR3 is TGTGCCAGCAGCTTAACTAGCGGGATCTCCTACGAGCAGTACTTC.

This rearrangement joins TRBV11-1 to TRBJ2-7; 7 nucleotides align to TRBD2. Per germline, CDR1 SGHAT and CDR2 FQDESV (reference sequence). The CDR3 extends over 16 amino acids. The V gene end was trimmed by 5 bases and the J gene end by 2 bases; junction bases not matched to a gene: 12. CDR3 region: CASSPLGRGQTYEQYF. The CDR3 nucleotides read TGTGCCAGCAGCCCCCTTGGGAGGGGCCAAACCTACGAGCAGTACTTC.

The gene calls are TRBV10-3 and TRBJ1-1; 8 bases map to TRBD1. CDR1 ENHRY and CDR2 SYGVKD come from the germline V gene. The CDR3 runs to 14 residues. Trimming at V came to 6 bases and at J to 1 base, leaving 4 bases not matched to a gene. CDR3 nucleotide sequence: TGTGCCATCAGGGAGACAGGGGAGAACACTGAAGCTTTCTTT. Amino acid sequence: CAIRETGENTEAFF.

The J gene is TRBJ2-7, the V gene TRBV10-1; perhaps TRBD2 as D (5 bases). CDR3 size: 13 residues. Germline V CDR1 and CDR2: WNHNN, SYGVQD (reference sequence). V lost 3 bases and J 1 base, leaving 7 bases between the germline ends. CDR3 in amino acids: CASSEGGSYEQYF. In DNA, the CDR3 is TGCGCCAGCAGTGAAGGAGGATCCTACGAGCAGTACTTC.

This chain joins TRBV5-6 and TRBJ1-1; the D is unclear. In germline, CDR1 is SGHDT, CDR2 YYEEEE. V was pared by 2 bases and J by 2 bases, with 13 bases between. The CDR3 is 15 residues long. The CDR3 sequence is CASSFRWTGNTEAFF. In DNA, the CDR3 is TGTGCCAGCAGCTTCCGATGGACCGGAAACACTGAAGCTTTCTTT. Full variable domain (rest looked up from reference TRBV5-6 and TRBJ1-1): DAGVTQSPTHLIKTRGQQVTLRCSPKSGHDTVSWYQQALGQGPQFIFQYYEEEERQRGNFPDRFSGHQFPNYSSELNVNALLLGDSALYLCASSFRWTGNTEAFFGQGTRLTVV.